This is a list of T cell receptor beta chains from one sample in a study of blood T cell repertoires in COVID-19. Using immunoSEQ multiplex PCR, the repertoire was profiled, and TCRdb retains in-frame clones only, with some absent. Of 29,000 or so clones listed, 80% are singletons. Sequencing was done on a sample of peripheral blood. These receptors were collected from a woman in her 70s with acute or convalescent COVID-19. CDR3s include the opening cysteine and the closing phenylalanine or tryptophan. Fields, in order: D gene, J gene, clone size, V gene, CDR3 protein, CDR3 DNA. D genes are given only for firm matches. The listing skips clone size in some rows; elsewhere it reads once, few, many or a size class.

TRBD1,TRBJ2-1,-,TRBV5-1,CASSLQPTGGHNEQFF,TGCGCCAGCAGCTTGCAACCGACAGGGGGCCACAATGAGCAGTTCTTC
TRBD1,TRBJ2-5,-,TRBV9,CASSPQTGGQRETQYF,TGTGCCAGCAGCCCCCAGACAGGGGGCCAGAGAGAGACCCAGTACTTC
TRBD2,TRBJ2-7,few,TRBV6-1,CASSEPPSGGPYEQYF,TGTGCCAGCAGTGAACCACCTAGCGGGGGCCCCTACGAGCAGTACTTC
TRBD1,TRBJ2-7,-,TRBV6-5,CASRMGTGQGYEQYF,TGTGCCAGCAGAATGGGTACGGGACAGGGCTACGAGCAGTACTTC
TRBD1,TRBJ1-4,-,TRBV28,CASRPKTGFNEKLFF,TGTGCCAGCAGACCCAAGACAGGGTTTAATGAAAAACTGTTTTTT
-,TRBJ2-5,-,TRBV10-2,CASRVQGTQETQYF,TGCGCCAGCAGAGTGCAGGGTACTCAAGAGACCCAGTACTTC
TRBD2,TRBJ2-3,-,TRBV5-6,CASSKLAGSDTQYF,TGTGCCAGCAGCAAACTAGCGGGTTCAGATACGCAGTATTTT
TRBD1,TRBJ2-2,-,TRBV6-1,CASSESAGGTGELFF,TGTGCCAGCAGTGAATCGGCAGGGGGCACCGGGGAGCTGTTTTTT
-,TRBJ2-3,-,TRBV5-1,CASSRTPTSTDTQYF,TGCGCCAGCAGCAGGACTCCTACCAGCACAGATACGCAGTATTTT
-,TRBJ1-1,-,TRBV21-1,CASSKGPGRRRLNTEAFF,TGTGCCAGCAGCAAAGGGCCAGGCAGGCGAAGGTTGAACACTGAAGCTTTCTTT
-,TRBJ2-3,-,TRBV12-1,CASSFPYLLAGGRSTDTQYF,TGTGCCAGCAGCTTCCCCTACTTACTAGCGGGGGGCCGTAGCACAGATACGCAGTATTTT
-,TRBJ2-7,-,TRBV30,CAWSSTPDKGYEQYF,TGTGCCTGGAGTTCAACCCCGGACAAGGGGTACGAGCAGTACTTC
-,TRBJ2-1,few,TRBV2,CASSRGRQVSSYNEQFF,TGTGCCAGCAGTAGAGGGAGACAGGTTAGCTCCTACAATGAGCAGTTCTTC
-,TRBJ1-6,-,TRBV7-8,CASSQSTAKTTPLHF,TGTGCCAGCAGCCAATCGACAGCAAAAACGACACCCCTCCACTTT
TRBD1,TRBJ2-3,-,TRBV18,CASSPRTGEDTQYF,TGTGCCAGCTCTCCTCGGACAGGGGAAGATACGCAGTATTTT
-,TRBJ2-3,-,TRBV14,CASSQLSTDTQYF,TGTGCCAGCAGCCAATTAAGCACAGATACGCAGTATTTT
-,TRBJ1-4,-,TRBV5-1,CASSQPGSTNEKLFF,TGCGCCAGCAGCCAGCCGGGGAGTACTAATGAAAAACTGTTTTTT
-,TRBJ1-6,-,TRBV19,CATSPGSYNSPLHF,TGTGCCACCTCGCCAGGGTCCTATAATTCACCCCTCCACTTT
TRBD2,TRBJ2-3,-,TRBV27,CATHRTSGSTDTQYF,TGTGCCACCCATAGGACTAGCGGTAGCACAGATACGCAGTATTTT
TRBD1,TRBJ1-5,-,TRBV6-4,CASTPTGGTLGPQHF,TGTGCCAGCACCCCGACAGGGGGGACATTGGGGCCCCAGCATTTT
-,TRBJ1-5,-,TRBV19,CASRELRDTSNQPQHF,TGTGCCAGTAGGGAACTCCGGGACACTAGCAATCAGCCCCAGCATTTT
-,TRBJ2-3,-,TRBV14,CASSQGGTLPSDTQYF,TGTGCCAGCAGCCAAGGAGGAACGCTACCCTCAGATACGCAGTATTTT
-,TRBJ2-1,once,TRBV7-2,CASSRYRLEYNGYNEQFF,TGTGCCAGCAGCCGGTATCGACTAGAATACAATGGGTACAATGAGCAGTTCTTC
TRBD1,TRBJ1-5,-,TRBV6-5,CASSMGTGSNQPQHF,TGTGCCAGCAGTATGGGGACAGGGAGCAATCAGCCCCAGCATTTT
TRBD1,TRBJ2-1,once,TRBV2,CASSADRFNEQFF,TGTGCCAGCAGCGCGGACAGGTTCAATGAGCAGTTCTTC
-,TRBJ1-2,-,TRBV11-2,CASSLDWGDDGREDSYTF,TGTGCCAGCAGCTTAGATTGGGGGGACGACGGTAGAGAGGATAGCTACACCTTC
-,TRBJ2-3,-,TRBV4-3,CASSQVQGGGDTQYF,TGCGCCAGCAGCCAAGTTCAGGGGGGAGGAGATACGCAGTATTTT
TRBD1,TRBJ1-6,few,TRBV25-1,CASKGTGGNSPLHF,TGTGCCAGCAAAGGGACAGGGGGTAATTCACCCCTCCACTTT
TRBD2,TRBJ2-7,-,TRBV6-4,CASSAAGTSGGLYYEQYF,TGTGCCAGCAGTGCCGCCGGGACTAGCGGGGGGCTATACTACGAGCAGTACTTC
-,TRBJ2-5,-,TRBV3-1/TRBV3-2,CASRQFGQQETQYF,TGTGCCAGCCGCCAATTCGGACAGCAAGAGACCCAGTACTTC
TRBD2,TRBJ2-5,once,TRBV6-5,CASSYSAGAQYF,TGTGCCAGCAGTTACTCTGCGGGGGCCCAGTACTTC
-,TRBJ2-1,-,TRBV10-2,CASSQLVTYNEQFF,TGCGCCAGCAGTCAACTAGTAACCTACAATGAGCAGTTCTTC
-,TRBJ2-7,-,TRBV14,CASSPLPGSEQYF,TGTGCCAGCAGCCCCCTTCCGGGTAGCGAGCAGTACTTC
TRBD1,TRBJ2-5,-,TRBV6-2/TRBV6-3,CASSYLDRGETQYF,TGTGCCAGCAGTTACCTAGACAGGGGAGAGACCCAGTACTTC
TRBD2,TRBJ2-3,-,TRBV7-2,CASSLSSGADTQYF,TGTGCCAGCAGCTTGTCTAGCGGGGCAGATACGCAGTATTTT
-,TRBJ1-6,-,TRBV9,CASSRTVYNSPLHF,TGTGCCAGCAGCAGAACAGTGTATAATTCACCCCTCCACTTT
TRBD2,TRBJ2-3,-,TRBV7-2,CASSLSGGPTDTQYF,TGTGCCAGCAGCTTATCGGGGGGGCCGACAGATACGCAGTATTTT
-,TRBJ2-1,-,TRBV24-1,CATSDYVRQFF,TGTGCCACCAGTGATTATGTGCGGCAGTTCTTC
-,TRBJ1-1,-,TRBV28,CASSLPESPNTEAFF,TGTGCCAGCAGTTTGCCAGAAAGTCCCAACACTGAAGCTTTCTTT
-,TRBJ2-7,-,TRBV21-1,CASSKAPREGLCEQYF,TGTGCCAGCAGCAAAGCGCCTCGGGAGGGCCTTTGCGAGCAGTACTTC